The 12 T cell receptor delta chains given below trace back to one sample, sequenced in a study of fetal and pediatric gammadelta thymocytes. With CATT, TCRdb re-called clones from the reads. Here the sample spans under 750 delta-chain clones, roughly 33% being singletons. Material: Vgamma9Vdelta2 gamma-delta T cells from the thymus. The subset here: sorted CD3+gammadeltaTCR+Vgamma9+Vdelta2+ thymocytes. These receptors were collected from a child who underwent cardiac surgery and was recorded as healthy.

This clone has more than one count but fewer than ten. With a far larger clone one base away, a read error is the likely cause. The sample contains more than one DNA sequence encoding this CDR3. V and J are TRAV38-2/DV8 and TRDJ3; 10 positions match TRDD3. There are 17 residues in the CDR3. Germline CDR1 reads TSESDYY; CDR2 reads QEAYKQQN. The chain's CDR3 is CAYRSWGIPWDTRQMFF. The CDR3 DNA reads TGTGCTTATAGGAGCTGGGGGATACCCTGGGACACCCGCCAGATGTTTTTC.

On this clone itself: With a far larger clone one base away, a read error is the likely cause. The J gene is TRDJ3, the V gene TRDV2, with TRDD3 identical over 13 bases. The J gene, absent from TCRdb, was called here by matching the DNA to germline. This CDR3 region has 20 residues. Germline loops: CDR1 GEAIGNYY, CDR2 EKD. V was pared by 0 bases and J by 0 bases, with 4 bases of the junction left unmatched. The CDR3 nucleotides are TGTGCCTGTGACACCGTTACTGGGGGATACGCCTCCTGGGACACCCGACAGATGTTTTTC. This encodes CACDTVTGGYASWDTRQMFF.

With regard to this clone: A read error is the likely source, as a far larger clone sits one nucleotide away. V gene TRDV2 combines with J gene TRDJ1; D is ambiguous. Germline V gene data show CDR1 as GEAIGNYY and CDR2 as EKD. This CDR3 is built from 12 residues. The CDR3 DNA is TGTGCCTGTGACGTGGACACCGATAAACCCATCTTT. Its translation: CACDVDTDKPIF.

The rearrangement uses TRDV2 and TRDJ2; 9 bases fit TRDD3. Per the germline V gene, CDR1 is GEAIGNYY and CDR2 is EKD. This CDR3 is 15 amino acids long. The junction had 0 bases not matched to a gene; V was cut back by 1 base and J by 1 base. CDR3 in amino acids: CACDTLGDLTAQLFF. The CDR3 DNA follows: TGTGCCTGTGACACACTGGGGGATTTGACAGCACAACTCTTCTTT.

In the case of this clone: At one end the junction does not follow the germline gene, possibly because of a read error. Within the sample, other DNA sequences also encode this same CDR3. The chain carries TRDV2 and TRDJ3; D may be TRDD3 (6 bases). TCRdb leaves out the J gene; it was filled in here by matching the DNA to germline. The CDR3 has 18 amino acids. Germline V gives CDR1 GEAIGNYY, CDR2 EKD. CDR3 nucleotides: TGTGCCTGTGACACCTGGGGGTCTAGCTCCTGGGACACACGACAGATGTTTTTC. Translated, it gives CACDTWGSSSWDTRQMFF.

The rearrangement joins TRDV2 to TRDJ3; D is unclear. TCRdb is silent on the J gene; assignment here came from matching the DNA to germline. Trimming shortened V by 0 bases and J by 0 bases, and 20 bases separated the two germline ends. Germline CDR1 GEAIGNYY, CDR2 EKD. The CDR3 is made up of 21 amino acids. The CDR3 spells CACDTEGLLEGLSWDTRQMFF. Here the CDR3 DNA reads TGTGCCTGTGACACCGAAGGTCTACTCGAGGGACTCTCCTGGGACACCCGACAGATGTTTTTC.

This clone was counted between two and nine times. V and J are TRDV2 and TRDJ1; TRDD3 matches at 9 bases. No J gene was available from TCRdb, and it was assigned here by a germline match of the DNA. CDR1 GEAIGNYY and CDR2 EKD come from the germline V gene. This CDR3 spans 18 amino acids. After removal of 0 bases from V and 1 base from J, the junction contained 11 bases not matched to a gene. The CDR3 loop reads CACDTGDTGHSSTDKLIF. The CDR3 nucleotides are TGTGCCTGTGACACCGGGGATACGGGGCACTCGTCCACCGATAAACTCATCTTT.

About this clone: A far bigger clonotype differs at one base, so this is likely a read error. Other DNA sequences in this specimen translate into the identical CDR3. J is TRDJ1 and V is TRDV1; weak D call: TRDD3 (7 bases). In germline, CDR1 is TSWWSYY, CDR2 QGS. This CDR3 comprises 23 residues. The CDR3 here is CALGEFIPSGAGGFPLYTDKLIF. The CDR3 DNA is TGTGCGCTTGGGGAATTTATCCCTTCCGGGGCGGGGGGATTCCCCTTGTACACCGATAAACTCATCTTT.

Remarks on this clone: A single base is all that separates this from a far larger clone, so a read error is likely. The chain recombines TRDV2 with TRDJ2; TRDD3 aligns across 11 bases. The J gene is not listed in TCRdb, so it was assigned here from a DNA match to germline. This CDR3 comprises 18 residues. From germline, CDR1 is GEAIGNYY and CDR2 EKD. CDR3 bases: TGTGCCTGTGGCACCTTACTGGGGGATATGGCTTTGACAGCACAACTCTTCTTT. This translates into CACGTLLGDMALTAQLFF.

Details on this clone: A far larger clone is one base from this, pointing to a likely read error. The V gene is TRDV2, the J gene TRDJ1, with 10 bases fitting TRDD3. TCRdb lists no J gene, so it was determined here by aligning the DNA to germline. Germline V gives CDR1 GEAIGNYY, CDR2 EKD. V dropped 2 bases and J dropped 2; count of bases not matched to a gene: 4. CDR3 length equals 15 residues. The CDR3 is CACDMLGDKTDKLIF. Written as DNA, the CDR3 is TGTGCCTGTGACATGCTGGGGGATAAAACCGATAAACTCATCTTT.

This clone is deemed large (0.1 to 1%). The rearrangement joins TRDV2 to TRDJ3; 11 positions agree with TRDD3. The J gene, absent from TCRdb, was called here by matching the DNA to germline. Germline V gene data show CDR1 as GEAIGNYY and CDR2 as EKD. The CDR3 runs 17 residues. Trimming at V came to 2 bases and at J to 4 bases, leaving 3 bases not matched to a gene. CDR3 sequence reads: CACDILGDIWDTRQMFF. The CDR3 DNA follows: TGTGCCTGTGACATACTGGGGGATATTTGGGACACCCGACAGATGTTTTTC.

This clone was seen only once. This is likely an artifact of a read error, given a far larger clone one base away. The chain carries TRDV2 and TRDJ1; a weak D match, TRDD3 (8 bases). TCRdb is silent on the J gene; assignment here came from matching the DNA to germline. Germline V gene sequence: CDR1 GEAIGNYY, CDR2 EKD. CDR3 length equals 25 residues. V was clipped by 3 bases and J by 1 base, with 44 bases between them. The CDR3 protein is CACDSTLLPSTGGKGVQVVTDKLIF. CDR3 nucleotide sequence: TGTGCCTGTGACTCCACCCTCCTTCCTTCGACTGGGGGGAAAGGAGTACAGGTAGTCACCGATAAACTCATCTTT.